The TCR beta chain under discussion was sequenced for a study of shared clonotypes between healthy human individuals. In the naive CD8 group, cells lacked CD45RO and were positively selected for CCR7, so terminally differentiated effector memory CD45RA+ cells were left out. A remark on this clone: Its cognate antigen is unknown.

In the source study's methods: With immunoSEQ giving junction-only sequences and no quality scores, filtering differed. The assay was immunoSEQ multiplex PCR, and TCRdb's table has in-frame clones only and misses some. V, J and clone size were drawn from that table, and D and trimming were deduced from the DNA. The sample includes about 820,000 clones, around 92% of them seen just once. Findings and caveats of the study: Among donors, sharing of clonotypes was expected to be affected by sequencing depth.

The sequenced sample consisted of naive CD8+ T cells sorted from blood. The receptor was isolated from a man aged 30-40 years in good health.

This CDR3 is CASSYLTGGANTGELFF. CDR3 in DNA: TGCGCCAGCAGTTACCTGACAGGGGGCGCGAACACCGGGGAGCTGTTTTTT. The gene calls are TRBV4-1 and TRBJ2-2; 10 bases map to TRBD1. CDR1 MGHRA and CDR2 YSYEKL come from the germline V gene. This CDR3 contains 17 residues. V lost 6 bases to trimming and J lost 0 bases; unmatched junction nucleotides: 7.